This T cell receptor beta chain was sequenced during a study of shared clonotypes between healthy human individuals. Naive CD8 cells lacked CD45RO and underwent positive selection for CCR7, leaving out terminally differentiated effector memory CD45RA+ cells. Healthy HIV-negative adults without recent acute infections or vaccinations served as donors. A word on this clone: In the same sample, other DNA sequences code for this CDR3.

Germline lookup yields CDR1 MDHEN and CDR2 SYDVKM. This CDR3 has 13 amino acids. Trimming removed 3 bases from V and 4 bases from J, with 9 bases in between. It was about 190 ng DNA, 30,000 or so T cell genomes, that sorted-subset replicate PCRs used. Method: immunoSEQ multiplex PCR; TCRdb's copy keeps in-frame clones and lacks some. The sample contains about 2.1 million clones, just under 95% of which appear only once. This clonotype originated in a man between 18 and 35 years old in good health. Some clones in this sample may be carry-over from other donors' samples. V is TRBV28 and J is TRBJ2-5; D may be TRBD1 or TRBD2 (6 bases each). Sequencing was performed on naive CD8+ T cells from PBMCs. The CDR3 sequence: CASSFGGGETQYF. The CDR3 bases are TGTGCCAGCAGTTTCGGGGGCGGAGAGACCCAGTACTTC.